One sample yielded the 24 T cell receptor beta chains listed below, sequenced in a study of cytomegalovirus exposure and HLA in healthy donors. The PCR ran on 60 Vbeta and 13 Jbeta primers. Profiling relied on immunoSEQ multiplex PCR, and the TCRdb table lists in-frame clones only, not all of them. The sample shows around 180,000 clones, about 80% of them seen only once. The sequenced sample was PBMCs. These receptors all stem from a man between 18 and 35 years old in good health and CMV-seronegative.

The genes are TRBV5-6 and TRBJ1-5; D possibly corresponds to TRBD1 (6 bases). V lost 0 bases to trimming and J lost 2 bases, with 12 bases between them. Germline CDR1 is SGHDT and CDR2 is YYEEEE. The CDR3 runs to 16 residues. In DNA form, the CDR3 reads TGTGCCAGCAGCTTGGCAGGGGACGGGGGCAATCAGCCCCAGCATTTT. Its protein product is CASSLAGDGGNQPQHF.

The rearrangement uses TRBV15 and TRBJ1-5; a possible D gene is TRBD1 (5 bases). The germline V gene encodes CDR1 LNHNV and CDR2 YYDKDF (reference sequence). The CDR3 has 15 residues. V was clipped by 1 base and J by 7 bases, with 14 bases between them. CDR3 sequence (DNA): TGTGCCACCAGCAGAGTGGGAGGGGCGAGACAGCCCCAGCATTTT. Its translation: CATSRVGGARQPQHF.

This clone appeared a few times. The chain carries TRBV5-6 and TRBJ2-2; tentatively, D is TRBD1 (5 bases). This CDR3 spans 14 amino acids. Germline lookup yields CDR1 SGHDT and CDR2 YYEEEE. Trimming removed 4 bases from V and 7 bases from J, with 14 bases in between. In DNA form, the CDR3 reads TGTGCCAGCAGCCCGCTACGACAGCACGGGGAGCTGTTTTTT. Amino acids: CASSPLRQHGELFF.

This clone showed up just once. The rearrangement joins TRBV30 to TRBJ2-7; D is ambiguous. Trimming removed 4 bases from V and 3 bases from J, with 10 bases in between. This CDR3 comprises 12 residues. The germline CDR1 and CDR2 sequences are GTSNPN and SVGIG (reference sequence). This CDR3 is CAWTRVDYEQYF. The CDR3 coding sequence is TGTGCCTGGACACGCGTTGACTACGAGCAGTACTTC.

The CDR3 reads CASSQLDYNEKLFF. CDR3 bases: TGCGCCAGCAGCCAACTGGACTATAATGAAAAACTGTTTTTT. The genes are TRBV4-1 and TRBJ1-4, with unresolved D. The CDR3 is 14 residues long. Germline values: CDR1 MGHRA, CDR2 YSYEKL. V lost 2 bases and J lost 4, with 8 bases in between.

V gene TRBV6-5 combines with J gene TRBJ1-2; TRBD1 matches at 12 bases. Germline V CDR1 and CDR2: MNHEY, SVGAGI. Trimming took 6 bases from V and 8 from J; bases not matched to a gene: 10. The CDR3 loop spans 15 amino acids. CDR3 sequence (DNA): TGTGCCAGCAGATGGGAGGGACAGGGGGCGGCGGGCTACACCTTC. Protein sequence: CASRWEGQGAAGYTF.

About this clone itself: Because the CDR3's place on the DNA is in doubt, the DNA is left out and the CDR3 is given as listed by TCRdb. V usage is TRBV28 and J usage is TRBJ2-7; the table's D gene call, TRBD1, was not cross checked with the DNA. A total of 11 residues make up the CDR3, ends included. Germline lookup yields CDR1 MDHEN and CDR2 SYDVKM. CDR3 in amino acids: CASILGADTYF.

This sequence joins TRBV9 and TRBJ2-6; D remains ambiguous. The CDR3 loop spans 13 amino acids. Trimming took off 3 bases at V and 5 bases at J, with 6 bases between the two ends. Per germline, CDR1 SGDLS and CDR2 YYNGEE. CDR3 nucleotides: TGTGCCAGCAGCGCCCACAGGGCCAACGTCCTGACTTTC. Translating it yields CASSAHRANVLTF.

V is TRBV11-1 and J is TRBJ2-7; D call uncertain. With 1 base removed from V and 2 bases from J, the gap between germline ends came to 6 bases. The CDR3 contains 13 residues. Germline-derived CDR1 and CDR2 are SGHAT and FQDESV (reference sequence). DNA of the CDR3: TGTGCCAGCAGCTTAGGTGAGACCTACGAGCAGTACTTC. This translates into CASSLGETYEQYF.

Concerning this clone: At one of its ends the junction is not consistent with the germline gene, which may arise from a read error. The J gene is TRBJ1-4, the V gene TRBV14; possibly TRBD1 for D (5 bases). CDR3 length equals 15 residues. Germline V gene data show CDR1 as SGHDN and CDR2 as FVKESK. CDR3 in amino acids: CAGSQEGRRNEKLFF. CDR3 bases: TGTGCCGGCAGCCAAGAGGGGAGGAGGAATGAAAAACTGTTTTTT.

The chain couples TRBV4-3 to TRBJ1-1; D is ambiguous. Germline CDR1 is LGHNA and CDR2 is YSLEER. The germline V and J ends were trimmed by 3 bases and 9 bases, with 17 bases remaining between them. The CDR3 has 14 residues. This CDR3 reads CASSHLSGRNQAFF. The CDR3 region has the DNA TGCGCCAGCAGCCATCTCTCCGGCAGGAACCAAGCTTTCTTT.

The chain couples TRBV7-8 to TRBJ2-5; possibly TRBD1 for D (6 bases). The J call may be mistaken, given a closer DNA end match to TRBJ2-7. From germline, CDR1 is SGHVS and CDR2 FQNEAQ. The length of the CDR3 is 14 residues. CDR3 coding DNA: TGTGCCAGCAGCCCAACAGGGAGCTCCTACGAGCAGTACTTC. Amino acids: CASSPTGSSYEQYF.

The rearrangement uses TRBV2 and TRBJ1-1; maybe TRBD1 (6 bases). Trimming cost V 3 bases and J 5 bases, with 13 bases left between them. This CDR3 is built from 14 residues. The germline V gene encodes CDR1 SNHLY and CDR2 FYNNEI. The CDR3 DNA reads TGTGCCAGCAGTGACTTTGGGGGCTCAACTGAAGCTTTCTTT. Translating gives CASSDFGGSTEAFF.

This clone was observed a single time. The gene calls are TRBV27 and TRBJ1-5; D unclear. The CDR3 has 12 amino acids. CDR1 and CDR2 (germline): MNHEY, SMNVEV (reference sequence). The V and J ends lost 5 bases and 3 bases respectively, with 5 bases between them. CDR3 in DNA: TGTGCCAGCAGTGGCTTCAATCAGCCCCAGCATTTT. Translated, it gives CASSGFNQPQHF.

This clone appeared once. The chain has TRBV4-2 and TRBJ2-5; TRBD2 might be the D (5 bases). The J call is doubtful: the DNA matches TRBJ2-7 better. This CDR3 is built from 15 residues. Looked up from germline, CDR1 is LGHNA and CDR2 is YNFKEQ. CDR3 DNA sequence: TGTGCCAGCAGCCGAGATATGGAGGTCTCCTACGAGCAGTACTTC. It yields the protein CASSRDMEVSYEQYF.

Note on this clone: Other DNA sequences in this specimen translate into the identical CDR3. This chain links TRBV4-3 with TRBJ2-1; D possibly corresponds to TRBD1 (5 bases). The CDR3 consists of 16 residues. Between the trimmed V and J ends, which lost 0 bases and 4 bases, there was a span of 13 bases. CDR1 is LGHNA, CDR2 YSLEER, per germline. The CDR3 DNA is TGCGCCAGCAGCCAAGATCAGGGCGGTTCGTACAATGAGCAGTTCTTC. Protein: CASSQDQGGSYNEQFF.

CDR3 nucleotides: TGCGCCAGCAGCTTCCGGGACAGGGTAGAGGAGCAGTACTTC. Protein sequence: CASSFRDRVEEQYF. This chain links TRBV4-1 with TRBJ2-7; 9 bases fit TRBD1. Germline V gene sequence: CDR1 MGHRA, CDR2 YSYEKL. V lost 5 bases and J lost 7; bases outside the gene matches: 9. CDR3 length: 14 amino acids.

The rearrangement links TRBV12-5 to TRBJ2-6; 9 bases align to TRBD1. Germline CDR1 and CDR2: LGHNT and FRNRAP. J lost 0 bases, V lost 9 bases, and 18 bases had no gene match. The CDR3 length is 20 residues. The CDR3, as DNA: TGTGCTAGCGCCAGACAGGGGGAAGTAACGGGGGTCTCTGGGGCCAACGTCCTGACTTTC. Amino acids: CASARQGEVTGVSGANVLTF.

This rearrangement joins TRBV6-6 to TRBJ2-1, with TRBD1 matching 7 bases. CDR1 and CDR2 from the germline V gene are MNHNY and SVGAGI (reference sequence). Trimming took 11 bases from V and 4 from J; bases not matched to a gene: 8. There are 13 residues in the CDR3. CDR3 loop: CAAGQAAYNEQFF. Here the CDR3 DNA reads TGTGCCGCCGGACAGGCAGCATACAATGAGCAGTTCTTC.

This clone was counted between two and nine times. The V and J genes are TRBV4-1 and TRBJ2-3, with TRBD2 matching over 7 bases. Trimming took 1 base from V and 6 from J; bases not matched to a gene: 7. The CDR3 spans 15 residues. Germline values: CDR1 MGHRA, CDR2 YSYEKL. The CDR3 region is CASSQVAGAADTQYF. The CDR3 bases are TGCGCCAGCAGCCAAGTTGCGGGAGCGGCGGATACGCAGTATTTT.

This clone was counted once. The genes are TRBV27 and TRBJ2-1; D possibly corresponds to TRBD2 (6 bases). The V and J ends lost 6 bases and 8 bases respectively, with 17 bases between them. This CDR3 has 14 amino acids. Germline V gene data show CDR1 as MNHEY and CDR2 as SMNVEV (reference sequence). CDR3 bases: TGTGCCAGCAGCTGGGGCGGGATTGGCGATGAGCAGTTCTTC. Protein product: CASSWGGIGDEQFF.

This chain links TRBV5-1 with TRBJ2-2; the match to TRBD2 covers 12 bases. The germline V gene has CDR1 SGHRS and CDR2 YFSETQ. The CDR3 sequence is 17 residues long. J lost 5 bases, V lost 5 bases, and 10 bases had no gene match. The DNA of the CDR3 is TGCGCCAGCAGATCCCGCGCACTAGCGGGAGGAACCGGGGAGCTGTTTTTT. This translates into CASRSRALAGGTGELFF. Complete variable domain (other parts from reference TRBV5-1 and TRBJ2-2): KAGVTQTPRYLIKTRGQQVTLSCSPISGHRSVSWYQQTPGQGLQFLFEYFSETQRNKGNFPGRFSGRQFSNSRSEMNVSTLELGDSALYLCASRSRALAGGTGELFFGEGSRLTVL.

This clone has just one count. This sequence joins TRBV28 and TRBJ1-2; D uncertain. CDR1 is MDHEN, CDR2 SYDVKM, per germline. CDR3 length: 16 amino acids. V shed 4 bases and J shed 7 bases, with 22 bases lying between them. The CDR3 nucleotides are TGTGCCAGCAGTTCCCCCGGACTGGGCGTCGTCGGTGGCTACACCTTC. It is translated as CASSSPGLGVVGGYTF.

In nucleotides, the CDR3 is TGTGCCAGCAGCGTAGGATTAGGTGGGGGGGGCGAAAAACTGTTTTTT. Its translation: CASSVGLGGGGEKLFF. The chain carries TRBV9 and TRBJ1-4, with D possibly being TRBD1 (6 bases). This CDR3 contains 16 residues. V was shortened by 0 bases and J by 8 bases, with 17 bases between the two germline ends. CDR1 is SGDLS and CDR2 is YYNGEE in the germline V gene.